These T cell receptor beta chains were read from a single sample in a study of Ad26.COV2.S vaccination and SARS-CoV-2 variants. Using immunoSEQ multiplex PCR, the repertoire was profiled, and TCRdb retains in-frame clones only, with some absent. The data contain about 680,000 clones, 89% of them singletons. The sample was peripheral blood, taken in a trial of Ad26.COV2.S vaccine versus placebo. The source of these receptors is a person between 18 and 65 years old who received the Ad26.COV2.S COVID-19 vaccine or a placebo. Each CDR3 is given with its conserved first and last residue. D genes are given only for firm matches.

V	J	D	CDR3
TRBV11-3	TRBJ2-1	TRBD1	CASSLDFNVTGVVAYNEQFF
TRBV6-5	TRBJ1-2	.	CASGGLGGYTF
TRBV6-6	TRBJ2-5	.	CASSYAGTSETQYF
TRBV5-1	TRBJ1-2	.	CASSLVPGNYGYTF
TRBV5-1	TRBJ2-7	.	CASSVDYPRGEQYF
TRBV7-2	TRBJ1-2	.	CASSLVPGGQLNYGYTF
TRBV6-5	TRBJ1-2	.	CASNGWGGYTF
TRBV29-1	TRBJ2-7	TRBD1	CSVEVWDRGVQYF
TRBV13	TRBJ1-4	.	CASSFRQPNEKLFF
TRBV30	TRBJ2-2	.	CAWRPQNTGELFF
TRBV6-1	TRBJ1-5	.	CASSENAGGQPQHF
TRBV18	TRBJ2-4	TRBD1	CASSPGQGAENIQYF
TRBV24-1	TRBJ2-1	TRBD1	CATSDRTGGQQFF
TRBV9	TRBJ2-1	.	CASSWGSNEQFF
TRBV18	TRBJ1-5	.	CASSPNGHNQPQHF
TRBV4-1	TRBJ2-7	.	CASSQVWEGGYEQYF
TRBV6-5	TRBJ2-1	.	CASGGLENNEQFF
TRBV30	TRBJ1-4	.	CAWSGYRKLFF
TRBV6-5	TRBJ2-2	.	CASSYSGGPNTGELFF
TRBV24-1	TRBJ2-1	TRBD1	CATSDPGTDNEQFF
TRBV5-8	TRBJ1-5	.	CASSPVRSNQPQHF
TRBV19	TRBJ2-3	TRBD2	CASSMTASGRTDTQYF
TRBV6-5	TRBJ2-1	.	CASSYSGAYNEQFF
TRBV10-1	TRBJ1-2	TRBD1	CASTSQGALDGYTF
TRBV19	TRBJ2-5	TRBD2	CASSISGLAGTETQYF
TRBV10-1	TRBJ2-7	.	CASSEAGATYEQYF
TRBV30	TRBJ1-3	.	CAWSSGGSAGNTIYF
TRBV24-1	TRBJ2-5	.	CATSDFNGVRETQYF
TRBV5-1	TRBJ2-3	TRBD2	CASSFTTSGARTDTQYF
TRBV4-2	TRBJ1-2	TRBD1	CASSHRSQGGDYGYTF
TRBV6-5	TRBJ1-2	.	CASRGTGTFYGYTF
TRBV11-2	TRBJ1-1	.	CASSRDRNTEAFF
TRBV6-2/TRBV6-3	TRBJ2-3	.	CASSYSLGAQQGETDTQYF